Listed below are T cell receptor beta chains from one sample, sequenced in a study of early T cells in non-severe SARS-CoV-2 infection. TCRdb reprocessed the 5' RACE reads via MiXCR and lists one record per CDR3 protein. This sample has some 96,000 distinct CDR3 sequences, with approximately 13% found just once. Specimen: whole blood. These receptors all stem from an adult who was a healthcare worker with PCR-confirmed SARS-CoV-2 infection or an uninfected control (not recorded which). CDR3s include the opening cysteine and the closing phenylalanine or tryptophan.

j_call: TRBJ1-2; v_call: TRBV29-1; cdr3_aa: CSVEEGGTGHGYTF
j_call: TRBJ1-1; v_call: TRBV29-1; cdr3_aa: CSVLVLAEAFF
j_call: TRBJ2-5; v_call: TRBV7-8; cdr3_aa: CASSLGDRVGSEETQYF
j_call: TRBJ2-2; v_call: TRBV24-1; cdr3_aa: CATSAGGETNTGELFF
j_call: TRBJ1-1; v_call: TRBV12-3/TRBV12-4; cdr3_aa: CASSLGGRYTEAFF
j_call: TRBJ2-5; v_call: TRBV2; cdr3_aa: CASTQRAAETQYF
j_call: TRBJ2-7; v_call: TRBV11-2; cdr3_aa: CASSTWTGGDYEQYF
j_call: TRBJ1-1; v_call: TRBV6-5; cdr3_aa: CASNPVGVDMNTEAFF
j_call: TRBJ1-4; v_call: TRBV29-1; cdr3_aa: CSVAGQGNEKLFF
j_call: TRBJ2-7; v_call: TRBV28; cdr3_aa: CASNDVPYEQYF
j_call: TRBJ2-3; v_call: TRBV27; cdr3_aa: CASSFPGDAQYF
j_call: TRBJ1-2; v_call: TRBV7-2; cdr3_aa: CASSAQPFRAHNYGYTF
j_call: TRBJ2-2; v_call: TRBV4-3; cdr3_aa: CASSQETGQGNTGELFF
j_call: TRBJ2-3; v_call: TRBV3-1; cdr3_aa: CASSFLGTGGDTQYF
j_call: TRBJ2-6; v_call: TRBV12-3/TRBV12-4; cdr3_aa: CASSSPGQGDSGANVLTF
j_call: TRBJ1-5; v_call: TRBV19; cdr3_aa: CASSIENRRKPQHF
j_call: TRBJ1-4; v_call: TRBV20-1; cdr3_aa: CSARTGGLTNEKLFF
j_call: TRBJ2-5; v_call: TRBV7-9; cdr3_aa: CASSPRPQYF
j_call: TRBJ2-5; v_call: TRBV7-9; cdr3_aa: CASSLDWQGGETQYF
j_call: TRBJ2-2; v_call: TRBV21-1; cdr3_aa: CASSKVHRGRGRELFF
j_call: TRBJ2-7; v_call: TRBV18; cdr3_aa: CASSPPVRAGEQYF
j_call: TRBJ2-1; v_call: TRBV6-4; cdr3_aa: CASSGQRGSYNEQFF
j_call: TRBJ2-2; v_call: TRBV7-2; cdr3_aa: CASSLALGEAGELFF
j_call: TRBJ1-2; v_call: TRBV28; cdr3_aa: CASSSPVVGNYGYTF
j_call: TRBJ2-7; v_call: TRBV2; cdr3_aa: CASSGQKAYEQYF
j_call: TRBJ2-7; v_call: TRBV29-1; cdr3_aa: CSVGQGADYEQYF
j_call: TRBJ2-7; v_call: TRBV5-1; cdr3_aa: CASSSSTGVLDGQYF
j_call: TRBJ2-7; v_call: TRBV6-2/TRBV6-3; cdr3_aa: CASSYLGVYEQYF
j_call: TRBJ2-1; v_call: TRBV5-1; cdr3_aa: CASAWSYNEQFF
j_call: TRBJ2-3; v_call: TRBV28; cdr3_aa: CASSRIAVDTQYF
j_call: TRBJ2-3; v_call: TRBV6-1; cdr3_aa: CASSEAETRTDTQYF
j_call: TRBJ2-5; v_call: TRBV29-1; cdr3_aa: CSVLGGAEVGETQYF
j_call: TRBJ2-2; v_call: TRBV2; cdr3_aa: CASSRVAGIRTGELYF
j_call: TRBJ2-2; v_call: TRBV7-9; cdr3_aa: CASSSSGGNTGELFF
j_call: TRBJ2-5; v_call: TRBV20-1; cdr3_aa: CSAGRGEWETQYF
j_call: TRBJ2-6; v_call: TRBV7-3; cdr3_aa: CASSPHRIGAFTGANVLTF
j_call: TRBJ2-7; v_call: TRBV6-5; cdr3_aa: CASSNDRGDYEQYF